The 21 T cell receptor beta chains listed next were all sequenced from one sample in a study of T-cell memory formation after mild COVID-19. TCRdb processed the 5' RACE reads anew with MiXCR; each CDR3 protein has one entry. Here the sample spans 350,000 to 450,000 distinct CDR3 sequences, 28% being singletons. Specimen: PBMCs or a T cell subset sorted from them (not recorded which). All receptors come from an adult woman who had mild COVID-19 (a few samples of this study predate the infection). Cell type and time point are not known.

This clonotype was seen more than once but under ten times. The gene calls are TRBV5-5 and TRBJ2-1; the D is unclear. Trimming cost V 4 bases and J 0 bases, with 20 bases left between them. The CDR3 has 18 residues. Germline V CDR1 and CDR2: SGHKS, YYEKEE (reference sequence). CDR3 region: CASSPPRADPSSYNEQFF. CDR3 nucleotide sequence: TGTGCCAGCAGCCCCCCACGGGCGGACCCAAGCTCCTACAATGAGCAGTTCTTC.

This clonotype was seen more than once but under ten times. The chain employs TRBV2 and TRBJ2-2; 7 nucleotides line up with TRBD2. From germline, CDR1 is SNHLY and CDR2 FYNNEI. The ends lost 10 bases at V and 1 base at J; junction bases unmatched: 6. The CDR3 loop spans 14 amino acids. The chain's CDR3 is CATRTSLNTGELFF. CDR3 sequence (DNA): TGTGCCACCCGGACTAGTCTGAACACCGGGGAGCTGTTTTTT. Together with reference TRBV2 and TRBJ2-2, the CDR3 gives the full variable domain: EPEVTQTPSHQVTQMGQEVILRCVPISNHLYFYWYRQILGQKVEFLVSFYNNEISEKSEIFDDQFSVERPDGSNFTLKIRSTKLEDSAMYFCATRTSLNTGELFFGEGSRLTVL.

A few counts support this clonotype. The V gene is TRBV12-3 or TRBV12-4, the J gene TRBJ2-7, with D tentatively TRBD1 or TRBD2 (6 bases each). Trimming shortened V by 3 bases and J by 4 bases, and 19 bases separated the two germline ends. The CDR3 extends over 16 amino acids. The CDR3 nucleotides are TGTGCCAGCAGTTTGGGGGCACAGGGAGGAGGGTACGAGCAGTACTTC. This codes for CASSLGAQGGGYEQYF.

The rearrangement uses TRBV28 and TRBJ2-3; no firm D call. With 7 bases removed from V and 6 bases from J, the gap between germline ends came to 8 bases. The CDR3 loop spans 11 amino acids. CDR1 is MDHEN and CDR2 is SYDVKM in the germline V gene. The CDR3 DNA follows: TGTGCCAGCATGAACGTGGATACGCAGTATTTT. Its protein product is CASMNVDTQYF.

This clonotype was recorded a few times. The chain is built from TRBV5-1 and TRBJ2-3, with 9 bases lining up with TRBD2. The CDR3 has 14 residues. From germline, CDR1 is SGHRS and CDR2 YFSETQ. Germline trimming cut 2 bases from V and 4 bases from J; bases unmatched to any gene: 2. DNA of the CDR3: TGCGCCAGCAGCTTTACTAGCGGGTCAGATACGCAGTATTTT. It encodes CASSFTSGSDTQYF.

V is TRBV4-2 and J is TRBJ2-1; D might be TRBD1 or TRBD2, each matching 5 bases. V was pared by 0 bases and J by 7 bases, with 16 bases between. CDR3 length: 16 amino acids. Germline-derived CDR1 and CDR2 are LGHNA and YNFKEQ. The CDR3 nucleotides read TGTGCCAGCAGCCAAGATTTCGGGACCCCGGGGAATGAGCAGTTCTTC. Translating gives CASSQDFGTPGNEQFF.

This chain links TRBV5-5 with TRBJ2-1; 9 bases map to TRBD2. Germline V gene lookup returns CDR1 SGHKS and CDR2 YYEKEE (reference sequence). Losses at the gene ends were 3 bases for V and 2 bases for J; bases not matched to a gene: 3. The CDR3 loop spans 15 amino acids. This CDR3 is CASSWASGAYNEQFF. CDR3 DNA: TGTGCCAGCAGCTGGGCTAGCGGGGCCTACAATGAGCAGTTCTTC.

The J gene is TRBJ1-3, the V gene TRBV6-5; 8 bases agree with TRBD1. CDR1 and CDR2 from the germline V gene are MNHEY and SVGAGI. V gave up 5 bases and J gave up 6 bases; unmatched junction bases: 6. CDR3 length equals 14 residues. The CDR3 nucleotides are TGTGCCAGCAGTCCAGGACAGGGCACAAACACCATATATTTT. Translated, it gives CASSPGQGTNTIYF.

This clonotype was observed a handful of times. The CDR3 nucleotides read TGCGCCAGCAGCCAGAACGGTCAAGCGAATGAAAAACTGTTTTTT. As protein: CASSQNGQANEKLFF. The chain carries TRBV4-1 and TRBJ1-4; D gene ambiguous. Trimming stripped 3 bases from V and 5 bases from J, with 13 bases between. Germline lookup yields CDR1 MGHRA and CDR2 YSYEKL. This CDR3 is built from 15 residues.

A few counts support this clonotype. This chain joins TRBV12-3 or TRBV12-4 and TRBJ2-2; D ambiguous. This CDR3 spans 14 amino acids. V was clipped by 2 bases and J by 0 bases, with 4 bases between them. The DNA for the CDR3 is TGTGCCAGCAGTTTATCCCCGAACACCGGGGAGCTGTTTTTT. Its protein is CASSLSPNTGELFF.

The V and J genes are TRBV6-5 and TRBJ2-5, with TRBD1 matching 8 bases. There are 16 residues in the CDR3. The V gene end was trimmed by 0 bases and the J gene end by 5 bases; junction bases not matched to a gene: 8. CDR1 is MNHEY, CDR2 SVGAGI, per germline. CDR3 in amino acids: CASSYSPTGVRETQYF. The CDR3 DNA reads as TGTGCCAGCAGTTACTCCCCGACAGGGGTCAGGGAGACCCAGTACTTC.

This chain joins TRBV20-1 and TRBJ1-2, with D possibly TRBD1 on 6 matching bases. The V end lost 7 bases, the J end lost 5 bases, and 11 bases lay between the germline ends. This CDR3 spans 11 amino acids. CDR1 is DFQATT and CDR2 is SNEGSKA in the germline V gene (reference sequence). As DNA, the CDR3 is TGCAGTGAGGGACATCTTTATGGCTACACCTTC. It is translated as CSEGHLYGYTF.

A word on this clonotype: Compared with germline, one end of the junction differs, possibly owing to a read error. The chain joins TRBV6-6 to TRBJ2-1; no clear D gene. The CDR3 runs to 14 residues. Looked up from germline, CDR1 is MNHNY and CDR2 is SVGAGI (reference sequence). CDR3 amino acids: CASSSTGSCNEQFF. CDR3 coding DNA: TGTGCCAGCAGTAGTACTGGGTCCTGCAATGAGCAGTTCTTC.

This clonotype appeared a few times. The DNA of the CDR3 is TGTGCCAGCAGCTTTTCGACAGGGAGAGAATCTGGAAACACCATATATTTT. Its translation is CASSFSTGRESGNTIYF. The chain has TRBV5-6 and TRBJ1-3; 7 bases are a match to TRBD1. V dropped 2 bases and J dropped 1; count of bases not matched to a gene: 9. Germline V gene sequence: CDR1 SGHDT, CDR2 YYEEEE. The CDR3 length is 17 residues.

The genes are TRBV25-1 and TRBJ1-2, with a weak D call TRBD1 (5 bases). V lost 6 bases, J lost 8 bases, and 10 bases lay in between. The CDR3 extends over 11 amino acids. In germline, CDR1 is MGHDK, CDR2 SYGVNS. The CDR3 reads CASRGPGGYTF. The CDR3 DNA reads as TGTGCCAGCAGGGGGCCGGGGGGCTACACCTTC.

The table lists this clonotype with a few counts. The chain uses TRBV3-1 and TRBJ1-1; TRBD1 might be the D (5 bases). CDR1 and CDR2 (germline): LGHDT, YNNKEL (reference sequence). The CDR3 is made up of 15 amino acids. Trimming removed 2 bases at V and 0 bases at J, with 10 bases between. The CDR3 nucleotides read TGTGCCAGCAGCCAAACCGGGGCCATGAACACTGAAGCTTTCTTT. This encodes CASSQTGAMNTEAFF.

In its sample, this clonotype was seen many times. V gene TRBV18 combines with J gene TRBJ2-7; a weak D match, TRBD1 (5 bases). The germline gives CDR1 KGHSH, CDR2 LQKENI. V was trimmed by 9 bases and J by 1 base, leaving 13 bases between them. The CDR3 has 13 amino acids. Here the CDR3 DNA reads TGTGCCAGTAGTCCAGGGTTGTCCTACGAGCAGTACTTC. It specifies CASSPGLSYEQYF.

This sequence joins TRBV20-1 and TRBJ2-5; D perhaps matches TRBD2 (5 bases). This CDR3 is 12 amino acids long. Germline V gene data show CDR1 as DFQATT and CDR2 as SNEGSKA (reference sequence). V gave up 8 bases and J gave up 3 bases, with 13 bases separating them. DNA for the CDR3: TGCAGTTTACAGTGGGGAGAAGAGACCCAGTACTTC. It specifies CSLQWGEETQYF.

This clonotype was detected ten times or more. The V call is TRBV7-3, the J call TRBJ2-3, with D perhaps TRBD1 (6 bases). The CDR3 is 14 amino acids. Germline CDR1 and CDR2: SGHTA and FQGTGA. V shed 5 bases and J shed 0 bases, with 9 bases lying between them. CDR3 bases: TGTGCCAGCAGCATACAGGGCAGCACAGATACGCAGTATTTT. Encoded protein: CASSIQGSTDTQYF. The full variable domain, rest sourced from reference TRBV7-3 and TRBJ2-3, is GAGVSQTPSNKVTEKGKYVELRCDPISGHTALYWYRQSLGQGPEFLIYFQGTGAADDSGLPNDRFFAVRPEGSVSTLKIQRTERGDSAVYLCASSIQGSTDTQYFGPGTRLTVL.

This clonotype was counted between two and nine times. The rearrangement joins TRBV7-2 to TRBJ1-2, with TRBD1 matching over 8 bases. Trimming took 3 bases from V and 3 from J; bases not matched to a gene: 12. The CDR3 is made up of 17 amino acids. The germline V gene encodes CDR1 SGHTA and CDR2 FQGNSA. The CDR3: CASSFAGTGFVDYGYTF. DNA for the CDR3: TGTGCCAGCAGCTTTGCCGGGACAGGCTTTGTAGACTATGGCTACACCTTC.

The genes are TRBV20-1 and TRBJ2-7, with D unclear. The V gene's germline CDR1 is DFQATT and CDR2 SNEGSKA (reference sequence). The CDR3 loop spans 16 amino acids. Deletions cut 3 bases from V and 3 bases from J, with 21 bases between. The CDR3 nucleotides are TGCAGTGCTAGCGTAGGTAGGGCGCTTAGATACTACGAGCAGTACTTC. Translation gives CSASVGRALRYYEQYF.